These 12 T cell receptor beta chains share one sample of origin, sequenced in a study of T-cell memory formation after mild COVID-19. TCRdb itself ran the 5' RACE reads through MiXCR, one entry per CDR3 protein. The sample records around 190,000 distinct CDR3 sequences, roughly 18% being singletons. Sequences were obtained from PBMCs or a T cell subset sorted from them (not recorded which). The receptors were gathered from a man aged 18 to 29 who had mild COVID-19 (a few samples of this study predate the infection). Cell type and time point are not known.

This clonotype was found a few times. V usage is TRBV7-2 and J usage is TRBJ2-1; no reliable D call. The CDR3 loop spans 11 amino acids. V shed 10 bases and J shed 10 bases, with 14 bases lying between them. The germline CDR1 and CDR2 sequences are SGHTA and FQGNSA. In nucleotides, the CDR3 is TGTGCCACCCGCTCCGGCTGGGAGCAGTTCTTC. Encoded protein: CATRSGWEQFF. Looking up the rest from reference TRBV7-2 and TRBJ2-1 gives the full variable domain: GAGVSQSPSNKVTEKGKDVELRCDPISGHTALYWYRQSLGQGLEFLIYFQGNSAPDKSGLPSDRFSAERTGGSVSTLTIQRTQQEDSAVYLCATRSGWEQFFGPGTRLTVL.

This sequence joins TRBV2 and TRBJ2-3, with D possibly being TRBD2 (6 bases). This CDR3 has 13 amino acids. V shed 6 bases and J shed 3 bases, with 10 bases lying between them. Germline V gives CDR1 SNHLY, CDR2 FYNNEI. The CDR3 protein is CASRQTSTDTQYF. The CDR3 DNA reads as TGTGCCAGCAGGCAGACTAGTACAGATACGCAGTATTTT.

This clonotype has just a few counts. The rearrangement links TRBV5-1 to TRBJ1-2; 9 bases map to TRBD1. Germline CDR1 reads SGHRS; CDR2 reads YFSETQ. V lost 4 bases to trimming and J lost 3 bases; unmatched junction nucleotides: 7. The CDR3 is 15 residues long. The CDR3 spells CASSPGTGLDYGYTF. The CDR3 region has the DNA TGCGCCAGCAGCCCCGGGACAGGGTTGGACTATGGCTACACCTTC. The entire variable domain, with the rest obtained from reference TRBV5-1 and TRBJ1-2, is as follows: KAGVTQTPRYLIKTRGQQVTLSCSPISGHRSVSWYQQTPGQGLQFLFEYFSETQRNKGNFPGRFSGRQFSNSRSEMNVSTLELGDSALYLCASSPGTGLDYGYTFGSGTRLTVV.

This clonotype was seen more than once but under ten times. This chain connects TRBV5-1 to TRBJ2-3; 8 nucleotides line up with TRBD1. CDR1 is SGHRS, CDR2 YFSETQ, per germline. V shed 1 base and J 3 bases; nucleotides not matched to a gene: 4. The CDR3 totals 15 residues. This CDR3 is CASSLMGQVTDTQYF. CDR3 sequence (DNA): TGCGCCAGCAGCTTGATGGGACAGGTAACAGATACGCAGTATTTT.

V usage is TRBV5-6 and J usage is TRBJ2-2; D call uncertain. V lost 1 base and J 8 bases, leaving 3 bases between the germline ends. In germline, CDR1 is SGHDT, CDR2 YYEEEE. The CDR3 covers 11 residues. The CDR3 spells CASSLMGELFF. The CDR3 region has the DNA TGTGCCAGCAGCTTGATGGGGGAGCTGTTTTTT.

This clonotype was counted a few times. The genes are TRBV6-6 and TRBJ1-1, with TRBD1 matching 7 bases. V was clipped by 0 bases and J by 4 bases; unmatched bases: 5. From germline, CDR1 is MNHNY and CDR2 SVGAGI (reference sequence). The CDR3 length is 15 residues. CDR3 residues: CASSYSGGSGTEAFF. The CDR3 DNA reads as TGTGCCAGCAGTTACTCAGGGGGCTCGGGCACTGAAGCTTTCTTT.

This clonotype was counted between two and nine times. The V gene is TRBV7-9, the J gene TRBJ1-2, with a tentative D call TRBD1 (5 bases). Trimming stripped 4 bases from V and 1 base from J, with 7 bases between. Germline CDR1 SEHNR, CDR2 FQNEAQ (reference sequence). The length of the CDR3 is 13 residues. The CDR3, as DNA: TGTGCCAGCAGCTCAGGACATAACTATGGCTACACCTTC. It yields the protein CASSSGHNYGYTF.

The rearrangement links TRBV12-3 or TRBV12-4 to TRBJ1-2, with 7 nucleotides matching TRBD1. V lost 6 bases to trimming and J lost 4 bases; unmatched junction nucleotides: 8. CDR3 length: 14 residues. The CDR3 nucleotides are TGTGCCAGCAGGATGGACAGGCGCCTCTATGGCTACACCTTC. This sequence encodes CASRMDRRLYGYTF.

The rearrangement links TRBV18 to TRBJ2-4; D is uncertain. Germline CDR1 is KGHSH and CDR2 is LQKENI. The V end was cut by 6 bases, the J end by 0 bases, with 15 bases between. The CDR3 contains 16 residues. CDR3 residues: CASSRGEILAKNIQYF. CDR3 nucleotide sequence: TGTGCCAGCTCCCGAGGAGAGATCCTAGCCAAAAACATTCAGTACTTC.

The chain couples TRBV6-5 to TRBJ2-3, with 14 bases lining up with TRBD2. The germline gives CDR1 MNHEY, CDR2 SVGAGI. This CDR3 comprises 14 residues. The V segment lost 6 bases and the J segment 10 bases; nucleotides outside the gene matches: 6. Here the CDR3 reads CASSLTSGGVSQYF. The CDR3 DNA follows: TGTGCCAGCAGCCTGACTAGCGGGGGGGTTTCGCAGTATTTT.

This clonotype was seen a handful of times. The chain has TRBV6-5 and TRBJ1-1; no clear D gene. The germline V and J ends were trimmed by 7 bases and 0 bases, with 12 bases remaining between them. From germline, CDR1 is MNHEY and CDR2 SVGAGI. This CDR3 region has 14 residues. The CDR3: CASKRAQMNTEAFF. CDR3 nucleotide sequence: TGTGCCAGCAAACGCGCCCAGATGAACACTGAAGCTTTCTTT.

CDR3 in DNA: TGCAGTGCTAGAGATATGGGGGGGCAAGAGACCCAGTACTTC. Amino acid sequence: CSARDMGGQETQYF. V usage is TRBV20-1 and J usage is TRBJ2-5; 7 positions match TRBD2. With 0 bases clipped from V and 2 bases from J, the junction kept 3 bases outside the gene matches. The CDR3 length is 14 residues. Germline V gene data show CDR1 as DFQATT and CDR2 as SNEGSKA (reference sequence).